Here is one TCR beta chain with its context. This specimen comes from a study of control samples from healthy donors and cancer patients. Only in-frame clones appear in the TCRdb table, and some are missing; sequencing was by immunoSEQ multiplex PCR. This sample carries around 120,000 clones, about 94% of them seen once, and the ten largest clones take about 2.6%. The germline V gene encodes CDR1 MGHRA and CDR2 YSYEKL. Trimming took off 1 base at V and 5 bases at J, with 8 bases between the two ends. The CDR3 is 13 amino acids. Specimen: blood. The receptor was derived from a man aged 25 to 45 in good health. This sequence joins TRBV4-1 and TRBJ2-5; no firm D call. This CDR3 reads CASSQASGETQYF. The CDR3 DNA follows: TGCGCCAGCAGCCAAGCTAGTGGGGAGACCCAGTACTTC.